The rows below give T cell receptor beta chains drawn from one sample of a study of T cell changes during pregnancy in multiple sclerosis. Sequencing used immunoSEQ multiplex PCR; TCRdb keeps in-frame clones, though not all of them. Among some 18,000 clones listed, about 87% were seen once. The sequencing here drew on CD8+ T cells from peripheral blood mononuclear cells, taken in the third trimester of pregnancy. The receptors stem from a female donor in good health, enrolled as a control in a pregnancy study. CDR3s include the opening cysteine and the closing phenylalanine or tryptophan. The size entry is marked missing in some rows and otherwise reads once, few, many or a size class.

j_call: TRBJ2-1; clone_size: -; v_call: TRBV9; cdr3_aa: CASSPISGTSPGSYNEQFF
j_call: TRBJ1-3; clone_size: once; v_call: TRBV28; cdr3_aa: CASSFVAGGSGNTIYF
j_call: TRBJ2-5; clone_size: -; v_call: TRBV7-2; cdr3_aa: CASSLGPGENERETQYF
j_call: TRBJ2-3; clone_size: -; v_call: TRBV28; cdr3_aa: CASRLIAGADTQYF
j_call: TRBJ2-1; clone_size: -; v_call: TRBV4-3; cdr3_aa: CASSQDGAAGLYNEQFF
j_call: TRBJ2-7; clone_size: -; v_call: TRBV5-6; cdr3_aa: CASSLDASGLAYEQYF
j_call: TRBJ2-7; clone_size: -; v_call: TRBV15; cdr3_aa: CATSRDRGLAHEQYF
j_call: TRBJ1-5; clone_size: -; v_call: TRBV28; cdr3_aa: CASSFPGQGAQPQHF
j_call: TRBJ2-7; clone_size: -; v_call: TRBV29-1; cdr3_aa: CSVENQGSYEQYF
j_call: TRBJ1-6; clone_size: -; v_call: TRBV6-6; cdr3_aa: CASSLRQYNSPLHF
j_call: TRBJ2-3; clone_size: -; v_call: TRBV2; cdr3_aa: CASSEIVRGLTKDTQYF